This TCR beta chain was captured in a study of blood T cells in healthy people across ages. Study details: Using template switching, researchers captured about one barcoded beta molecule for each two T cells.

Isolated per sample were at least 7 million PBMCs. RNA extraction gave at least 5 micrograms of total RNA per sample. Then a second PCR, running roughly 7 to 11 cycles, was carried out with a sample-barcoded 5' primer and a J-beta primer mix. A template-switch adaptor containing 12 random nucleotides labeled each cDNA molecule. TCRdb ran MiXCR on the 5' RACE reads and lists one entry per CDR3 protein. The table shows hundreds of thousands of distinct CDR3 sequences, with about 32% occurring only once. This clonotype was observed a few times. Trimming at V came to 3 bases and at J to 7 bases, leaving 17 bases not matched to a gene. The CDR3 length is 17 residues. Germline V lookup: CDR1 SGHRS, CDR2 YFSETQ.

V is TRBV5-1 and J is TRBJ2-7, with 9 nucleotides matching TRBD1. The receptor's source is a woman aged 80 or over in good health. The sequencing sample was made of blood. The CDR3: CASSWGTGGSRNNEQYF. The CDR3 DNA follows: TGCGCCAGCAGCTGGGGAACAGGGGGCTCTAGGAACAATGAGCAGTACTTC.